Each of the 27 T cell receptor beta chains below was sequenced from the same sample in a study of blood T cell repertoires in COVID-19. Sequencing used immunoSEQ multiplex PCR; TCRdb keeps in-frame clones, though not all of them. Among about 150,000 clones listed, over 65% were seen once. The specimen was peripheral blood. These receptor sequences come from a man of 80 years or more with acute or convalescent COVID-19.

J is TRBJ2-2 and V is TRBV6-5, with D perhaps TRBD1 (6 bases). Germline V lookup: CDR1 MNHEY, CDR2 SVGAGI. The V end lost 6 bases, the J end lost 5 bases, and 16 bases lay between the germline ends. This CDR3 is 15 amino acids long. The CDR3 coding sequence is TGTGCCAGCAGACGAACAGGGCCGGGAACCGGGGAGCTGTTTTTT. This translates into CASRRTGPGTGELFF.

For the CDR3, the DNA is TGTGCCAGCAGTAAACAGTCCTACGAGCAGTACTTC. Its protein is CASSKQSYEQYF. The genes are TRBV2 and TRBJ2-7; D gene uncertain. The CDR3 extends over 12 amino acids. Germline CDR1 SNHLY, CDR2 FYNNEI. The ends were cut back, 5 bases at V and 1 base at J, with 6 bases in the middle.

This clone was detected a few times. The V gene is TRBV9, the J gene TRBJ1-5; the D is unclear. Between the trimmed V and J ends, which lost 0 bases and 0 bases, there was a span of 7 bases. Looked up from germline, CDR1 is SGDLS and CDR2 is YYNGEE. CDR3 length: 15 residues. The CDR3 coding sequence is TGTGCCAGCAGCGTAGCAGATTATAGCAATCAGCCCCAGCATTTT. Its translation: CASSVADYSNQPQHF.

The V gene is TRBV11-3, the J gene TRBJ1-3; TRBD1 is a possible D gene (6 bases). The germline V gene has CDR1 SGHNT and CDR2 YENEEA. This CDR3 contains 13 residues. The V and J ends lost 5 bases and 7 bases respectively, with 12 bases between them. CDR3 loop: CASSRDNKNTIYF. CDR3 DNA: TGTGCCAGCAGCCGGGACAATAAGAACACCATATATTTT.

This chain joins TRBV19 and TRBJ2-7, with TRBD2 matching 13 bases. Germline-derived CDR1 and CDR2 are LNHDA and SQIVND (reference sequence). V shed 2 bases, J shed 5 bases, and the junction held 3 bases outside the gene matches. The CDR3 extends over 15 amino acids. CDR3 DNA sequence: TGTGCCAGTAGTATAACTAGCGGGGGGGCCCACGAGCAGTACTTC. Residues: CASSITSGGAHEQYF.

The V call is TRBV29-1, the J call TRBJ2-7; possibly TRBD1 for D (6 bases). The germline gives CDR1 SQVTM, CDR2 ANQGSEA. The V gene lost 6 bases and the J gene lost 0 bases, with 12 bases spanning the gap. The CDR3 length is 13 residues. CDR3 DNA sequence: TGCAGCGTCCGGGACATAAACTCCTACGAGCAGTACGTC. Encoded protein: CSVRDINSYEQYV.

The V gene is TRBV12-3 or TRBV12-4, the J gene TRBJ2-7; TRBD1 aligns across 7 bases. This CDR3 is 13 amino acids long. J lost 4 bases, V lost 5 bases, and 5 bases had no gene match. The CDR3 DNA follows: TGTGCCAGCAGTCGACTCAGGGGGTACGAGCAGTACTTC. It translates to CASSRLRGYEQYF.

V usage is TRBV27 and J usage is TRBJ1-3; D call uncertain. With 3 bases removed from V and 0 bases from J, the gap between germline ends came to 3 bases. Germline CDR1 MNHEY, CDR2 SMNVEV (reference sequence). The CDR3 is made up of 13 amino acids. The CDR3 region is CASSFLSGNTIYF. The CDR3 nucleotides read TGTGCCAGCAGTTTCCTCTCTGGAAACACCATATATTTT.

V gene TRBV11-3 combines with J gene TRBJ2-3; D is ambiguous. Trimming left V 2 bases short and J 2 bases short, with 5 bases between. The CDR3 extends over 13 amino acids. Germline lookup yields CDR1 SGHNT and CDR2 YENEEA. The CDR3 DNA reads TGTGCCAGCAGCTTATCCCACACAGATACGCAGTATTTT. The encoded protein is CASSLSHTDTQYF.

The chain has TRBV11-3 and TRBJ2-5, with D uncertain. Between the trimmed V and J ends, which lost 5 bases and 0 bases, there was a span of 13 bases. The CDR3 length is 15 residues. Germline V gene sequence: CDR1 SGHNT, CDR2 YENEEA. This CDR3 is CASSPGGSYQETQYF. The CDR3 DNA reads TGTGCCAGCAGCCCCGGCGGTTCGTACCAAGAGACCCAGTACTTC.

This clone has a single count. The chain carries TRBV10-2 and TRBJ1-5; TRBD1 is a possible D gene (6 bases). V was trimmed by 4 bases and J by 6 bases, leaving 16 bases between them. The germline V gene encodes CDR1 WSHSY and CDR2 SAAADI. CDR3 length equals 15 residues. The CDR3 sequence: CASSGGGGAGQPQHF. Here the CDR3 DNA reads TGCGCCAGCAGTGGGGGCGGGGGCGCGGGTCAGCCCCAGCATTTT.

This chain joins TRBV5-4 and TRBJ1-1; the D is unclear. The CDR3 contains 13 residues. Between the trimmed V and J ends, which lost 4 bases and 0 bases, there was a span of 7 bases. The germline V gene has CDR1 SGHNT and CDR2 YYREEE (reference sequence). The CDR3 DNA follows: TGTGCCAGCAGCCGAGTCCTGAACACTGAAGCTTTCTTT. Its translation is CASSRVLNTEAFF.

Here the CDR3 reads CASSVRPRANRDTGELFF. Here the CDR3 DNA reads TGTGCCAGCAGCGTACGTCCGCGCGCCAATCGCGACACCGGGGAGCTGTTTTTT. V usage is TRBV9 and J usage is TRBJ2-2; D is unresolved. This CDR3 spans 18 amino acids. Trimming shortened V by 1 base and J by 3 bases, and 19 bases separated the two germline ends. The V gene's germline CDR1 is SGDLS and CDR2 YYNGEE.

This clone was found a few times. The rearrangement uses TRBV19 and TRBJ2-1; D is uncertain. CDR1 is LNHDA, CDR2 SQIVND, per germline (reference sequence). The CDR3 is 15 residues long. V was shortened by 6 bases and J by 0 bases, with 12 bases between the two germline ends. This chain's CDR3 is CASSLDGSSYNEQFF. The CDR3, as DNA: TGTGCCAGTAGCCTAGACGGCAGCTCCTACAATGAGCAGTTCTTC.

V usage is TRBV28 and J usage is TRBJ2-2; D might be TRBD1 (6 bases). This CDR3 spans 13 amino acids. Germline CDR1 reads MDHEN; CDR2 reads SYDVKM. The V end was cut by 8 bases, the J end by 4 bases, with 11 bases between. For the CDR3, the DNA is TGTGCCAGCCAGGACAGCCGCACCGGGGAGCTGTTTTTT. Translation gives CASQDSRTGELFF.

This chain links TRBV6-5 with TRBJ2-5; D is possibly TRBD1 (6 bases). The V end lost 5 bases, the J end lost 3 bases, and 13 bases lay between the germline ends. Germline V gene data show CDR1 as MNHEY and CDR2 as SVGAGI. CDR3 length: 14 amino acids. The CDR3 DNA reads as TGTGCCAGCAGTCGACAGGAACGTAAAGAGACCCAGTACTTC. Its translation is CASSRQERKETQYF.

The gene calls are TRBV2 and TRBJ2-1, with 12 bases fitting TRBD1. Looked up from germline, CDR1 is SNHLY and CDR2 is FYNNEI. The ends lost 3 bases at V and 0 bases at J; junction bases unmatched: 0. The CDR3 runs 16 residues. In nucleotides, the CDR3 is TGTGCCAGCAGTGAGGGACAGGGGGCCTCCTACAATGAGCAGTTCTTC. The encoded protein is CASSEGQGASYNEQFF. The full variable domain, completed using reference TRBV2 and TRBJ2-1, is EPEVTQTPSHQVTQMGQEVILRCVPISNHLYFYWYRQILGQKVEFLVSFYNNEISEKSEIFDDQFSVERPDGSNFTLKIRSTKLEDSAMYFCASSEGQGASYNEQFFGPGTRLTVL.

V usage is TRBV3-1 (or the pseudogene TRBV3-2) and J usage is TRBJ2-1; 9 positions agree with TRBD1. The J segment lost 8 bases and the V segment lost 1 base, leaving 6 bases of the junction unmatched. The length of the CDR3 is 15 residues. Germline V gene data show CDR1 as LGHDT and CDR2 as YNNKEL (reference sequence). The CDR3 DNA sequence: TGTGCCAGCAGCCAAGGAACAGGGGGCGCGGATGAGCAGTTCTTC. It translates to CASSQGTGGADEQFF.

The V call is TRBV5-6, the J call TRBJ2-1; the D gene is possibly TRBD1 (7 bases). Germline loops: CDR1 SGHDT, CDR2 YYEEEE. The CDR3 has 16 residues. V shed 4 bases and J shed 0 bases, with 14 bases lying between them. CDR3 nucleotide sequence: TGTGCCAGCAGCCTTTGGGGGGACAGCTCCTACAATGAGCAGTTCTTC. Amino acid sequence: CASSLWGDSSYNEQFF.

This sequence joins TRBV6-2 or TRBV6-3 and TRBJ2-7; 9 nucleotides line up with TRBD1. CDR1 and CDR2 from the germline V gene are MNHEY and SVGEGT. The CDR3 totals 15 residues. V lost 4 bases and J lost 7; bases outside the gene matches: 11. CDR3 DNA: TGTGCCAGCAGTTCAAGCCGGGACAGGGCTGGGGAGCAGTACGTC. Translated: CASSSSRDRAGEQYV.

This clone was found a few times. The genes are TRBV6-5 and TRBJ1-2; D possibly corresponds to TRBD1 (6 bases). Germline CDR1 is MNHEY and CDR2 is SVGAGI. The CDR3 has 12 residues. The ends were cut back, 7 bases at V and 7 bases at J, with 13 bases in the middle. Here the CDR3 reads CASNDVQGGYTF. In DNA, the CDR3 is TGTGCCAGCAACGACGTACAGGGTGGCTACACCTTC.

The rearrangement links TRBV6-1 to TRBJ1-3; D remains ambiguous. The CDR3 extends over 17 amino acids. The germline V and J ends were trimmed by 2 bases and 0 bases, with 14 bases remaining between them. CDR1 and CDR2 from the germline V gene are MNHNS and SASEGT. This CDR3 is CASSEKVNSFSGNTIYF. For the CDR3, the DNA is TGTGCCAGCAGTGAAAAGGTCAACAGCTTCTCTGGAAACACCATATATTTT.

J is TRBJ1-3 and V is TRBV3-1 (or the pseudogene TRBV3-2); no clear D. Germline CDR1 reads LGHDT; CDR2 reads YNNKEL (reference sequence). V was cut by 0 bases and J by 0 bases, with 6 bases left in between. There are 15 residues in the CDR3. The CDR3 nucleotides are TGTGCCAGCAGCCAAGACAGTACCTCTGGAAACACCATATATTTT. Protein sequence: CASSQDSTSGNTIYF.

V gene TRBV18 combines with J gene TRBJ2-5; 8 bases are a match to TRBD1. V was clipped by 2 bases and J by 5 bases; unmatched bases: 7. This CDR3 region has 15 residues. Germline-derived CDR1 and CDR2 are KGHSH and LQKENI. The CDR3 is CASSPTTGVGETQYF. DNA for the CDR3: TGTGCCAGCTCACCAACGACAGGGGTCGGCGAGACCCAGTACTTC.

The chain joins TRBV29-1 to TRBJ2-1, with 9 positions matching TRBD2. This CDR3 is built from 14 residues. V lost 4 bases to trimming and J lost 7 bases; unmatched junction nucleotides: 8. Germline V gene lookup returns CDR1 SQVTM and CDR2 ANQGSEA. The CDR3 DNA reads TGCAGCGTTGTATGGCTAGCGGGGAGAAATGAGCAGTTCTTC. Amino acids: CSVVWLAGRNEQFF.

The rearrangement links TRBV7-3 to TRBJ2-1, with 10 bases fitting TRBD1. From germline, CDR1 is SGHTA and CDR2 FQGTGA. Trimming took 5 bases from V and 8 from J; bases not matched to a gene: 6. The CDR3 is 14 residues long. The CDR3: CASSPGQGEDEQFF. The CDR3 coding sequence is TGTGCCAGCAGCCCCGGACAGGGGGAAGATGAGCAGTTCTTC.

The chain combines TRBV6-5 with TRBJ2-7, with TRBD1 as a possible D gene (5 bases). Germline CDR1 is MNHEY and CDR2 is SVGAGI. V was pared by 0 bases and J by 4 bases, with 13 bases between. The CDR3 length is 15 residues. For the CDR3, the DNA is TGTGCCAGCAGTTACTCATCAGACAGTTCTTACGAGCAGTACGTC. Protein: CASSYSSDSSYEQYV.